Below, 15 T cell receptor beta chains from the same sample are listed, as sequenced in a study of long-term antiretroviral therapy in people with HIV. Assay version v3.0 of immunoSEQ was used, and it was run at survey level. Assay used: immunoSEQ multiplex PCR; TCRdb lists only in-frame clones, some missing. The sample has 18,000 or so clones, around 78% seen once. Sequenced material: unsorted PBMCs, taken at the start of antiretroviral therapy, before treatment. Receptors were obtained from a woman in her 40s with HIV.

This chain links TRBV28 with TRBJ2-2; tentatively, D is TRBD2 (7 bases). The CDR3 runs to 15 residues. Germline CDR1 reads MDHEN; CDR2 reads SYDVKM. The ends were cut back, 6 bases at V and 4 bases at J, with 15 bases in the middle. CDR3 loop: CASRARGARTGELFF. CDR3 bases: TGTGCCAGCAGGGCCCGGGGGGCTCGCACCGGGGAGCTGTTTTTT.

The rearrangement links TRBV6-5 to TRBJ2-7, with 9 bases that match TRBD1. Germline V lookup: CDR1 MNHEY, CDR2 SVGAGI. This CDR3 has 14 residues. V gave up 6 bases and J gave up 4 bases; unmatched junction bases: 7. This CDR3 is CASRKGTGTYEQYF. For the CDR3, the DNA is TGTGCCAGCAGAAAAGGGACAGGGACTTACGAGCAGTACTTC.

The V gene is TRBV19, the J gene TRBJ2-3; 14 bases agree with TRBD2. Germline trimming cut 6 bases from V and 0 bases from J; bases unmatched to any gene: 11. CDR1 and CDR2 (germline): LNHDA, SQIVND (reference sequence). The CDR3 is 19 amino acids. The CDR3 sequence is CASRRTSGGRGASTDTQYF. In DNA form, the CDR3 reads TGTGCCAGTAGACGGACTAGCGGGGGGCGGGGGGCTAGCACAGATACGCAGTATTTT.

V and J are TRBV5-6 and TRBJ2-7; D perhaps matches TRBD1 (6 bases). V shed 0 bases and J shed 6 bases, with 19 bases lying between them. The CDR3 length is 16 residues. CDR1 is SGHDT, CDR2 YYEEEE, per germline. CDR3 amino acids: CASSLEPGEYWGEQYF. CDR3 nucleotides: TGTGCCAGCAGCTTGGAACCAGGGGAATATTGGGGCGAGCAGTACTTC.

The chain's CDR3 is CASSRGGSYTDTQYF. The CDR3 DNA sequence: TGTGCCAGTAGTCGTGGCGGGAGCTACACAGATACGCAGTATTTT. The rearrangement links TRBV19 to TRBJ2-3; the match to TRBD2 covers 7 bases. The junction had 7 bases not matched to a gene; V was cut back by 5 bases and J by 2 bases. This CDR3 is 15 amino acids long. CDR1 is LNHDA and CDR2 is SQIVND in the germline V gene (reference sequence).

The DNA of the CDR3 is TGTGCCAGCAGTTCTAGGGACAGGAGCGAGCAGTACTTC. This encodes CASSSRDRSEQYF. The chain links TRBV28 to TRBJ2-7, with 8 bases matching TRBD1. The trim removed 4 bases at V and 6 bases at J, leaving 5 bases unmatched. Per the germline V gene, CDR1 is MDHEN and CDR2 is SYDVKM. This CDR3 is 13 amino acids long.

This clone was counted between two and nine times. The chain has TRBV5-1 and TRBJ2-7; 9 bases fit TRBD1. Germline V gene data show CDR1 as SGHRS and CDR2 as YFSETQ. The junction had 2 bases not matched to a gene; V was cut back by 0 bases and J by 4 bases. CDR3 size: 14 residues. CDR3 nucleotide sequence: TGCGCCAGCAGCTTGGCACAGGGGGCTTACGAGCAGTACTTC. Translated: CASSLAQGAYEQYF.

V and J are TRBV7-3 and TRBJ1-3; D ambiguous. Germline V CDR1 and CDR2: SGHTA, FQGTGA. V lost 5 bases to trimming and J lost 0 bases, with 11 bases between them. This CDR3 has 15 amino acids. CDR3 sequence reads: CASSPGGFSGNTIYF. As DNA, the CDR3 is TGTGCCAGCAGCCCAGGAGGGTTCTCTGGAAACACCATATATTTT.

The V call is TRBV2, the J call TRBJ1-1, with a possible D match to TRBD1 (5 bases). This CDR3 region has 15 residues. Germline loops: CDR1 SNHLY, CDR2 FYNNEI. Trimming stripped 7 bases from V and 3 bases from J, with 18 bases between. DNA of the CDR3: TGTGCCAGCAACCTCGGAAACAGGCGGGACACTGAAGCTTTCTTT. It yields the protein CASNLGNRRDTEAFF.

The J gene is TRBJ2-5, the V gene TRBV10-3; 10 bases fit TRBD1. J gave up 3 bases and V 4 bases, and 23 bases lay outside the gene matches. CDR1 ENHRY and CDR2 SYGVKD come from the germline V gene. The length of the CDR3 is 21 residues. The CDR3 DNA reads TGTGCCATCAGTGTGGGGTCTGCCAGGGACAGGGGCCACTCGGGTGAAGAGACCCAGTACTTC. This sequence encodes CAISVGSARDRGHSGEETQYF.

The chain has TRBV10-3 and TRBJ2-7, with 12 bases aligning to TRBD1. This CDR3 has 13 residues. The germline CDR1 and CDR2 sequences are ENHRY and SYGVKD. J gave up 3 bases and V 10 bases, and 4 bases lay outside the gene matches. This CDR3 reads CATGTGGSYEQYF. In DNA form, the CDR3 reads TGTGCCACAGGGACAGGGGGCAGCTACGAGCAGTACTTC.

This chain uses TRBV6-5 with TRBJ2-5, with D uncertain. This CDR3 has 15 amino acids. Germline CDR1 and CDR2: MNHEY and SVGAGI. Trimming left V 3 bases short and J 5 bases short, with 16 bases between. CDR3 residues: CASSYTSGLRETQYF. Here the CDR3 DNA reads TGTGCCAGCAGTTATACGTCAGGCCTCCGGGAGACCCAGTACTTC.

The chain recombines TRBV28 with TRBJ2-7; unclear D gene. Trimming stripped 8 bases from V and 4 bases from J, with 24 bases between. The CDR3 spans 16 residues. The germline V gene has CDR1 MDHEN and CDR2 SYDVKM. CDR3: CASSGGPIQTLYEQYF. The CDR3 nucleotides read TGTGCCAGCTCGGGCGGACCAATCCAAACGCTATACGAGCAGTACTTC.

By share, this clone ranks as large. The chain couples TRBV2 to TRBJ2-1; TRBD1 is a possible D gene (6 bases). V dropped 6 bases and J dropped 4 bases, with 22 bases sitting between them. The CDR3 totals 17 residues. Germline-derived CDR1 and CDR2 are SNHLY and FYNNEI. CDR3 sequence (DNA): TGTGCCAGCAGCTCCGTACCCGGGACACCACCGTACAATGAGCAGTTCTTC. Translation gives CASSSVPGTPPYNEQFF. Variable domain in full (rest from reference TRBV2 and TRBJ2-1): EPEVTQTPSHQVTQMGQEVILRCVPISNHLYFYWYRQILGQKVEFLVSFYNNEISEKSEIFDDQFSVERPDGSNFTLKIRSTKLEDSAMYFCASSSVPGTPPYNEQFFGPGTRLTVL.

This sequence joins TRBV30 and TRBJ1-2; 7 bases match TRBD1. The V gene end was trimmed by 2 bases and the J gene end by 7 bases; junction bases not matched to a gene: 4. Germline V gives CDR1 GTSNPN, CDR2 SVGIG (reference sequence). This CDR3 contains 12 residues. The CDR3 bases are TGTGCCTGGAGTAGGGGACAGCGTGGCTACACCTTC. Translated, it gives CAWSRGQRGYTF.